These T cell receptor beta chains were read from a single sample in a study of blood T cell repertoires in COVID-19. Profiled with immunoSEQ multiplex PCR; TCRdb holds only in-frame clones, not every one. The sample has 29,000 or so clones; around 90% are singletons. The sequencing sample was made of peripheral blood. The receptors were gathered from a human donor in a cohort sampled during active COVID-19. The donor label of this sample is uncertain. CDR3s include the opening cysteine and the closing phenylalanine or tryptophan. A D gene is named only where the DNA matches it firmly. The listing skips clone size in some rows; elsewhere it reads once, few, many or a size class.

CDR3: CASSSGLAGTGANVLTF
DNA: TGTGCCAGCTCATCGGGACTAGCGGGAACTGGGGCCAACGTCCTGACTTTC
V: TRBV18
length: 17
J: TRBJ2-6
size: NA
D: TRBD2

CDR3: CASSVTQGAAEAFF
DNA: TGTGCCAGTAGTGTTACACAGGGGGCGGCTGAAGCTTTCTTT
V: TRBV19
length: 14
J: TRBJ1-1
size: NA
D: TRBD1

CDR3: CASSSLFSPLHF
DNA: TGTGCCAGCAGTTCACTTTTTTCACCCCTCCACTTT
V: TRBV27
length: 12
J: TRBJ1-6
size: NA
D: NA

CDR3: CASSYSRLGTQYF
DNA: TGTGCCAGCAGTTACTCCAGACTTGGGACCCAGTACTTC
V: TRBV6-5
length: 13
J: TRBJ2-5
size: NA
D: NA

CDR3: CASRQDLYSPLFF
DNA: TGTGCCAGCAGACAAGATCTCTACTCCCCGCTGTTTTTT
V: TRBV3-1/TRBV3-2
length: 13
J: TRBJ2-2
size: NA
D: NA

CDR3: CSVEEGGGTEAFF
DNA: TGCAGCGTTGAAGAAGGGGGCGGGACTGAAGCTTTCTTT
V: TRBV29-1
length: 13
J: TRBJ1-1
size: NA
D: TRBD1

CDR3: CASSPTGTSREGEQFF
DNA: TGTGCCAGCAGTCCGACCGGGACTAGCCGGGAGGGTGAGCAGTTCTTC
V: TRBV27
length: 16
J: TRBJ2-1
size: NA
D: TRBD2

CDR3: CASSLRDSHSEQYF
DNA: TGTGCCAGCAGCTTAAGGGACAGCCACTCAGAGCAGTACTTC
V: TRBV5-4
length: 14
J: TRBJ2-7
size: NA
D: TRBD1

CDR3: CASSSGYNEQFF
DNA: TGTGCCAGCAGTTCAGGCTACAATGAGCAGTTCTTC
V: TRBV12-3/TRBV12-4
length: 12
J: TRBJ2-1
size: NA
D: NA

CDR3: CASSPRTGGSHEQYF
DNA: TGTGCCAGCAGCCCGCGGACAGGGGGCTCGCACGAGCAGTACTTC
V: TRBV11-3
length: 15
J: TRBJ2-7
size: NA
D: TRBD1

CDR3: CASNKGGIPGYTF
DNA: TGTGCCAGCAACAAAGGCGGAATTCCTGGCTACACCTTC
V: TRBV6-6
length: 13
J: TRBJ1-2
size: NA
D: NA

CDR3: CASKIGGGLDTQYF
DNA: TGTGCCAGCAAAATAGGGGGAGGGCTAGATACGCAGTATTTT
V: TRBV6-5
length: 14
J: TRBJ2-3
size: NA
D: NA

CDR3: CASSQDGSRGRETQYF
DNA: TGCGCCAGCAGCCAAGATGGTAGCAGGGGGCGGGAGACCCAGTACTTC
V: TRBV4-1
length: 16
J: TRBJ2-5
size: NA
D: TRBD1

CDR3: CASSSPGTGSEKLFF
DNA: TGTGCCAGCAGCTCCCCCGGGACAGGGTCTGAAAAACTGTTTTTT
V: TRBV7-9
length: 15
J: TRBJ1-4
size: NA
D: TRBD1

CDR3: CASSAAGRWTNEKLFF
DNA: TGTGCCAGTAGTGCCGCAGGGAGGTGGACTAATGAAAAACTGTTTTTT
V: TRBV19
length: 16
J: TRBJ1-4
size: NA
D: NA

CDR3: CASSERPGAGATGETQYF
DNA: TGTGCCAGCAGTGAAAGGCCCGGGGCAGGGGCCACGGGAGAGACCCAGTACTTC
V: TRBV2
length: 18
J: TRBJ2-5
size: NA
D: NA

CDR3: CASSLEDRWPSLPLEQYF
DNA: TGTGCCAGCAGTTTAGAGGACAGGTGGCCCTCTCTTCCACTCGAGCAGTACTTC
V: TRBV27
length: 18
J: TRBJ2-7
size: few
D: TRBD1

CDR3: CASRYGPGQGVEKLFF
DNA: TGTGCCAGCAGATACGGACCGGGACAGGGCGTTGAAAAACTGTTTTTT
V: TRBV5-6
length: 16
J: TRBJ1-4
size: NA
D: TRBD1

CDR3: CASSFLSASVEETQYF
DNA: TGCGCCAGCAGCTTTCTTTCGGCTAGCGTCGAGGAGACCCAGTACTTC
V: TRBV5-1
length: 16
J: TRBJ2-5
size: NA
D: NA

CDR3: CASSRLTSGDYLAKNIQYF
DNA: TGTGCCAGCAGCCGATTGACTAGCGGGGACTATCTAGCCAAAAACATTCAGTACTTC
V: TRBV4-2
length: 19
J: TRBJ2-4
size: NA
D: TRBD2

CDR3: CASSSSGTAGNGYTF
DNA: TGTGCCAGCAGTTCCTCCGGGACAGCCGGCAATGGCTACACCTTC
V: TRBV28
length: 15
J: TRBJ1-2
size: NA
D: TRBD1

CDR3: CATSGMSYNEQFF
DNA: TGTGCCACCAGCGGGATGTCCTACAATGAGCAGTTCTTC
V: TRBV24-1
length: 13
J: TRBJ2-1
size: NA
D: NA

CDR3: CASSGTTVGPQHF
DNA: TGCGCCAGCAGTGGGACAACCGTTGGGCCCCAGCATTTT
V: TRBV10-2
length: 13
J: TRBJ1-5
size: NA
D: NA

CDR3: CASSLGGGLLGDTQYF
DNA: TGTGCCAGCAGCTTGGGGGGGGGACTCTTGGGTGATACGCAGTATTTT
V: TRBV5-4
length: 16
J: TRBJ2-3
size: NA
D: TRBD2

CDR3: CASSFGLANEQFF
DNA: TGTGCCAGCAGCTTCGGACTAGCGAATGAGCAGTTCTTC
V: TRBV11-2
length: 13
J: TRBJ2-1
size: NA
D: TRBD2

CDR3: CASSKTGGAYEQYF
DNA: TGTGCCAGCAGCAAGACAGGGGGTGCGTACGAGCAGTACTTC
V: TRBV7-8
length: 14
J: TRBJ2-7
size: NA
D: TRBD1

CDR3: CASSPGTSGSYEQFF
DNA: TGTGCCAGCAGCCCAGGGACTAGCGGGAGCTATGAGCAGTTCTTC
V: TRBV3-1/TRBV3-2
length: 15
J: TRBJ2-1
size: NA
D: TRBD2

CDR3: CASSVQGATNEKLFF
DNA: TGTGCCAGTAGTGTACAGGGGGCAACTAATGAAAAACTGTTTTTT
V: TRBV19
length: 15
J: TRBJ1-4
size: few
D: TRBD1

CDR3: CAISAGEGAYEQYF
DNA: TGTGCCATCAGTGCCGGGGAGGGGGCCTACGAGCAGTACTTC
V: TRBV10-3
length: 14
J: TRBJ2-7
size: NA
D: NA

CDR3: CASSQDSAGRYNEQFF
DNA: TGTGCCAGCAGCCAAGATTCTGCGGGTCGCTACAATGAGCAGTTCTTC
V: TRBV4-2
length: 16
J: TRBJ2-1
size: NA
D: NA

CDR3: CASSSQINRYYNEQFF
DNA: TGTGCCAGCAGTTCTCAAATCAACAGATACTACAATGAGCAGTTCTTC
V: TRBV28
length: 16
J: TRBJ2-1
size: NA
D: NA

CDR3: CASSTDRNPFFGQYF
DNA: TGTGCCAGCAGCACTGACAGAAACCCCTTCTTCGGGCAGTACTTC
V: TRBV7-9
length: 15
J: TRBJ2-7
size: NA
D: NA

CDR3: CASGEPHRVGEQYF
DNA: TGTGCCAGCGGAGAACCCCACAGGGTGGGGGAGCAGTACTTC
V: TRBV27
length: 14
J: TRBJ2-7
size: NA
D: NA

CDR3: CASSGSPDTQYF
DNA: TGTGCCAGCAGTGGGAGTCCAGATACGCAGTATTTT
V: TRBV5-4
length: 12
J: TRBJ2-3
size: once
D: NA

CDR3: CASSPGTSREKLFF
DNA: TGTGCCAGCAGTCCCGGGACATCAAGGGAAAAACTGTTTTTT
V: TRBV6-5
length: 14
J: TRBJ1-4
size: NA
D: NA

CDR3: CASSFPGAVAGELFF
DNA: TGCGCCAGCAGCTTTCCGGGAGCAGTGGCCGGGGAGCTGTTTTTT
V: TRBV5-1
length: 15
J: TRBJ2-2
size: NA
D: NA

CDR3: CASSPGDRAYEQYF
DNA: TGCGCCAGCAGCCCCGGGGACAGGGCCTACGAGCAGTACTTC
V: TRBV5-1
length: 14
J: TRBJ2-7
size: NA
D: TRBD1

CDR3: CATRDIHNQPQHF
DNA: TGTGCCACCCGGGACATTCACAATCAGCCCCAGCATTTT
V: TRBV24-1
length: 13
J: TRBJ1-5
size: few
D: NA

CDR3: CASVDLTGAFF
DNA: TGTGCCAGCGTGGACTTAACTGGAGCTTTCTTT
V: TRBV6-5
length: 11
J: TRBJ1-1
size: once
D: NA

CDR3: CASSHYRTSVVGELFF
DNA: TGTGCCAGCAGCCACTATCGGACTAGCGTAGTCGGGGAGCTGTTTTTT
V: TRBV11-3
length: 16
J: TRBJ2-2
size: once
D: TRBD2

CDR3: CASRTGNTGELFF
DNA: TGTGCCAGCAGGACAGGGAACACCGGGGAGCTGTTTTTT
V: TRBV6-5
length: 13
J: TRBJ2-2
size: NA
D: NA

CDR3: CASGEPGTGAYEQYF
DNA: TGTGCCAGTGGAGAGCCCGGGACAGGGGCCTACGAGCAGTACTTC
V: TRBV19
length: 15
J: TRBJ2-7
size: NA
D: TRBD1

CDR3: CASSHKRGITDTQYF
DNA: TGCGCCAGCAGCCACAAAAGGGGGATCACAGATACGCAGTATTTT
V: TRBV5-1
length: 15
J: TRBJ2-3
size: NA
D: NA

CDR3: CASSQEPPGYNEQFF
DNA: TGCGCCAGCAGCCAAGAACCACCGGGATACAATGAGCAGTTCTTC
V: TRBV4-1
length: 15
J: TRBJ2-1
size: NA
D: NA

CDR3: CASSQRGLNYGYTF
DNA: TGTGCCAGCAGCCAACGCGGCCTAAACTATGGCTACACCTTC
V: TRBV3-1/TRBV3-2
length: 14
J: TRBJ1-2
size: NA
D: NA

CDR3: CASSEGQGMDEKLFF
DNA: TGTGCCAGCAGCGAGGGACAGGGGATGGATGAAAAACTGTTTTTT
V: TRBV11-3
length: 15
J: TRBJ1-4
size: NA
D: TRBD1

CDR3: CASSSLGQQNTEAFF
DNA: TGTGCCAGCAGCTCCTTGGGGCAGCAGAACACTGAAGCTTTCTTT
V: TRBV11-3
length: 15
J: TRBJ1-1
size: NA
D: NA

CDR3: CASSPTGTGQPQHF
DNA: TGTGCCAGCAGTCCGACAGGGACGGGGCAGCCCCAGCATTTT
V: TRBV2
length: 14
J: TRBJ1-5
size: few
D: TRBD1

CDR3: CASSFFGQGVNTGELFF
DNA: TGTGCCAGCAGCTTCTTTGGACAGGGGGTAAACACCGGGGAGCTGTTTTTT
V: TRBV11-2
length: 17
J: TRBJ2-2
size: NA
D: TRBD1

CDR3: CASSLSEGSKQPQHF
DNA: TGTGCCAGCAGCTTAAGTGAAGGGAGCAAACAGCCCCAGCATTTT
V: TRBV7-2
length: 15
J: TRBJ1-5
size: NA
D: NA

CDR3: CASHTGDGEAFF
DNA: TGTGCCAGTCATACAGGGGACGGAGAAGCTTTCTTT
V: TRBV28
length: 12
J: TRBJ1-1
size: NA
D: TRBD1

CDR3: CASSSSSNTGANVLTF
DNA: TGTGCCAGCAGCTCGTCCTCTAATACTGGGGCCAACGTCCTGACTTTC
V: TRBV5-4
length: 16
J: TRBJ2-6
size: NA
D: NA

CDR3: CASSYSGGFAGNTIYF
DNA: TGTGCCAGCAGTTACTCTGGGGGCTTCGCTGGAAACACCATATATTTT
V: TRBV6-5
length: 16
J: TRBJ1-3
size: NA
D: NA

CDR3: CASSWRRDGAYGYTF
DNA: TGTGCCAGCAGCTGGAGGAGGGATGGGGCCTATGGCTACACCTTC
V: TRBV5-4
length: 15
J: TRBJ1-2
size: NA
D: NA

CDR3: CASRGLNTGELFF
DNA: TGCGCCAGCAGGGGACTTAACACCGGGGAGCTGTTTTTT
V: TRBV5-1
length: 13
J: TRBJ2-2
size: NA
D: NA